This T cell receptor (beta chain) originates from a study of control samples from healthy donors and cancer patients. Only in-frame clones appear in the TCRdb table, and some are missing; sequencing was by immunoSEQ multiplex PCR. Among some 66,000 clones listed, 85% were seen once. CDR3 size: 15 residues. Trimming shortened V by 0 bases and J by 5 bases, and 15 bases separated the two germline ends. CDR1 SGHRS and CDR2 YFSETQ come from the germline V gene. Input material: blood. The source of this sequence is a man aged 35-49 years in good health. The rearrangement joins TRBV5-1 to TRBJ2-7; D possibly uses TRBD1 or TRBD2 (5 bases each). The CDR3 here is CASSLAGDVTHEQYF. The CDR3 DNA reads TGCGCCAGCAGCTTGGCCGGGGACGTGACCCACGAGCAGTACTTC.